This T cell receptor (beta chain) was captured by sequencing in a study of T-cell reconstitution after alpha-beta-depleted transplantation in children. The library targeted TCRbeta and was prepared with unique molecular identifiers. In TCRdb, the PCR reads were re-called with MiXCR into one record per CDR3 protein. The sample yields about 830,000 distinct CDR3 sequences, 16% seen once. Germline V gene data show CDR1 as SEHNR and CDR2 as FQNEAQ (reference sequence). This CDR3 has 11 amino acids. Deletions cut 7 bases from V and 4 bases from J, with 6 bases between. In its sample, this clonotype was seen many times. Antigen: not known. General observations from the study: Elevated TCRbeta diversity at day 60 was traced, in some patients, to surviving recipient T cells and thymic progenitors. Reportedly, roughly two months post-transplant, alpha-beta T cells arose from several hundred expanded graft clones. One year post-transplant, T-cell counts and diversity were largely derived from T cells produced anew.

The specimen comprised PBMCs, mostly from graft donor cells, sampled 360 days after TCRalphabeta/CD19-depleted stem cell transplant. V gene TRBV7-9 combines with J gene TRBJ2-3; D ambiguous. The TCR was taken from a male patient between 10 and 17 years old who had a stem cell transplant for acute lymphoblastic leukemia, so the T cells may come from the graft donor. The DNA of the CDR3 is TGTGCCAGCAATCAGGCAGATACGCAGTATTTT. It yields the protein CASNQADTQYF.